This section outlines one T cell receptor (beta chain) sequence together with its context. The antigen remains unidentified. These data come from a study of T cell repertoires in cytomegalovirus infection. Study details: Researchers turned to recently identified HLA-C-restricted CMV epitopes as well as well-studied HLA-B-restricted ones. TCR beta signatures that were public indicated CMV infection and matching HLA type.

The V gene lost 1 base and the J gene lost 8 bases, with 6 bases spanning the gap. Germline assignment: CDR1 SEHNR and CDR2 FQNEAQ (reference sequence). The CDR3 runs to 12 residues. Study results and caveats: Identification of carriers of CMV plus the relevant HLA was achieved through cumulative public TCR beta family frequency. Clonotypes of TCR beta that were HLA-C-restricted and CMV-specific dominated the ex vivo response.

TCRdb reanalysed the reads using MiXCR and keeps one entry per CDR3 protein. The sample records approximately 910,000 distinct CDR3 sequences, around 29% being singletons. The input for sequencing was cultured CD8+ T cells from PBMCs, taken from culture after CMV antigen stimulation. The sequence was collected from a human donor in good health (CMV status not recorded). Some clones in this sample may be carry-over from other donors' samples. The chain employs TRBV7-9 and TRBJ2-1; D is unresolved. CDR3 residues: CASSLDMYEQFF. The CDR3 nucleotides are TGTGCCAGCAGCTTAGATATGTATGAGCAGTTCTTC.